This TCR beta chain was identified in a study of OX40 agonist ivuxolimab in advanced cancers. With 4 bases removed from V and 5 bases from J, the gap between germline ends came to 17 bases. This CDR3 contains 15 residues. The germline CDR1 and CDR2 sequences are MNHNS and SASEGT. Method: immunoSEQ multiplex PCR; TCRdb's copy keeps in-frame clones and lacks some. The data show nearly 80,000 clones, 84% seen once. Note on this clone: Its target is not known.

Study results and caveats: Several nonresponders also turned out to have low normalized T-cell clonal expansion.

Sequenced material: CD4+ or CD8+ T cells sorted from blood, taken in a trial of the OX40 agonist ivuxolimab. This rearrangement joins TRBV6-1 to TRBJ1-1, with D maybe TRBD1 (5 bases). The clonotype was recovered from an adult with an advanced solid tumor such as melanoma, head and neck, liver or kidney cancer. The CDR3: CASSVTGFGGTEAFF. The CDR3 DNA is TGTGCCAGCAGTGTCACAGGTTTCGGAGGGACTGAAGCTTTCTTT.